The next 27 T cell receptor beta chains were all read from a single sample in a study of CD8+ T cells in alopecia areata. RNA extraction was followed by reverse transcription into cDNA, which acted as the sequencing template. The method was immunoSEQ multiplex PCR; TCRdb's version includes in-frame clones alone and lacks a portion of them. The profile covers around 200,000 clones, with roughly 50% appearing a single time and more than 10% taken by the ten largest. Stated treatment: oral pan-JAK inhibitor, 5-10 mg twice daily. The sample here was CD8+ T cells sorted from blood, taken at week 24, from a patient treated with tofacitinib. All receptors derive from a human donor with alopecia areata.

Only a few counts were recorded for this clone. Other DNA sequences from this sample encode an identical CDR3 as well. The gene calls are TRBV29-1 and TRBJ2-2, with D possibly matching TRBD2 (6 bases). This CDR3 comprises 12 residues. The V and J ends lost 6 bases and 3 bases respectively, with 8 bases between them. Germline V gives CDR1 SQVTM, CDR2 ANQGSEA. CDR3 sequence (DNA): TGCAGCGTCTGGGGGGACACCGGGGAGCTGTTTTTT. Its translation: CSVWGDTGELFF.

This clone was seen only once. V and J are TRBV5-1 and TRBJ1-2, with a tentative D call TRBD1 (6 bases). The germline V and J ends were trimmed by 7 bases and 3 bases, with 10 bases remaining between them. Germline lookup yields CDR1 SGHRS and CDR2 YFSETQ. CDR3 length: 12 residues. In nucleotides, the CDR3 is TGCGCCAGCCGGGAGGGGGACTATGGCTACACCTTC. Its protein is CASREGDYGYTF. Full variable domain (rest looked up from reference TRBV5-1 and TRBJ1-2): KAGVTQTPRYLIKTRGQQVTLSCSPISGHRSVSWYQQTPGQGLQFLFEYFSETQRNKGNFPGRFSGRQFSNSRSEMNVSTLELGDSALYLCASREGDYGYTFGSGTRLTVV.

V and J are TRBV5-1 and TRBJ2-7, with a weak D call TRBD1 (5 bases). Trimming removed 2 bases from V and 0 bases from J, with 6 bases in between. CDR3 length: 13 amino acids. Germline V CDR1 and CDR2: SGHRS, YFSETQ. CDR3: CASSFDSSYEQYF. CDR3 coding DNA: TGCGCCAGCAGCTTTGACAGCTCCTACGAGCAGTACTTC.

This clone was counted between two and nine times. DNA for the CDR3: TGTGCCACTTCCTCGGGCCTCGGACAGCTCCACACTGAAGCTTTCTTT. Translating it yields CATSSGLGQLHTEAFF. The gene calls are TRBV19 and TRBJ1-1; D perhaps matches TRBD1 (6 bases). The CDR3 is 16 amino acids. Germline loops: CDR1 LNHDA, CDR2 SQIVND (reference sequence). V was shortened by 10 bases and J by 3 bases, with 24 bases between the two germline ends. Variable domain in full (rest from reference TRBV19 and TRBJ1-1): DGGITQSPKYLFRKEGQNVTLSCEQNLNHDAMYWYRQDPGQGLRLIYYSQIVNDFQKGDIAEGYSVSREKKESFPLTVTSAQKNPTAFYLCATSSGLGQLHTEAFFGQGTRLTVV.

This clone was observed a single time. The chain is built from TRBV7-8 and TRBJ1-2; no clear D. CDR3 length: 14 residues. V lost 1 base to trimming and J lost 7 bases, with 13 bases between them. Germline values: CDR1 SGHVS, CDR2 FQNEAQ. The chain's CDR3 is CASSLETTWRGYTF. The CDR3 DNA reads TGTGCCAGCAGCTTAGAAACCACGTGGCGTGGCTACACCTTC.

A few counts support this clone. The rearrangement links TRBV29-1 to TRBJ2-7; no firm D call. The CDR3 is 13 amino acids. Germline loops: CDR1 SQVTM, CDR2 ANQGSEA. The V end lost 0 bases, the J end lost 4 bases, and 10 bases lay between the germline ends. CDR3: CSVEDPTGYEQYF. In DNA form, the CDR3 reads TGCAGCGTTGAAGACCCCACCGGGTACGAGCAGTACTTC.

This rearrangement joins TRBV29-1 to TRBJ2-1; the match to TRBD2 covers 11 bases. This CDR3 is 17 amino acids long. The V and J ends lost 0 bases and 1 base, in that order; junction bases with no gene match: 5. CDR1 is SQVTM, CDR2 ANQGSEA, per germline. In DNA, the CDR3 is TGCAGCGTTGAAGATCGGGCTAGCGGGGGGTCCTACAATGAGCAGTTCTTC. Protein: CSVEDRASGGSYNEQFF.

CDR3 residues: CASTSGTGVHEQYF. CDR3 bases: TGTGCCAGCACCTCCGGGACAGGGGTTCACGAGCAGTACTTC. The chain is built from TRBV13 and TRBJ2-7; TRBD1 aligns across 10 bases. Germline lookup yields CDR1 PRHDT and CDR2 FYEKMQ (reference sequence). The CDR3 contains 14 residues. The ends lost 7 bases at V and 5 bases at J; junction bases unmatched: 8.

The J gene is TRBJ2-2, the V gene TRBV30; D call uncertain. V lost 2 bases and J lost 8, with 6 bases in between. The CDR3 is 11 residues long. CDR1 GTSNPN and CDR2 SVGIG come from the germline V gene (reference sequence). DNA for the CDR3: TGTGCCTGGAGTTTCGGTGGGGAGCTGTTTTTT. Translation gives CAWSFGGELFF.

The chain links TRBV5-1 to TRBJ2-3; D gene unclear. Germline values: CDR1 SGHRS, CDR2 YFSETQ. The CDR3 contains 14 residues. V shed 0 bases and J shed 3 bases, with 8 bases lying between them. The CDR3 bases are TGCGCCAGCAGCTTGGCCAGATTTACAGATACGCAGTATTTT. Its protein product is CASSLARFTDTQYF.

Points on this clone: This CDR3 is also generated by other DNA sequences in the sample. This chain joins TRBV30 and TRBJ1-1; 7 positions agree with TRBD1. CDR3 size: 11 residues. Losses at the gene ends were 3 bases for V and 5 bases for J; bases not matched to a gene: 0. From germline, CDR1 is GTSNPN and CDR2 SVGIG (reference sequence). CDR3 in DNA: TGTGCCTGGAGACAGGGGACTGAAGCTTTCTTT. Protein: CAWRQGTEAFF.

This CDR3 is CASSPGGELFF. DNA of the CDR3: TGTGCCAGCAGCCCTGGAGGGGAGCTGTTTTTT. The chain joins TRBV11-1 to TRBJ2-2; D uncertain. The germline V and J ends were trimmed by 5 bases and 8 bases, with 6 bases remaining between them. Looked up from germline, CDR1 is SGHAT and CDR2 is FQDESV (reference sequence). This CDR3 contains 11 residues.

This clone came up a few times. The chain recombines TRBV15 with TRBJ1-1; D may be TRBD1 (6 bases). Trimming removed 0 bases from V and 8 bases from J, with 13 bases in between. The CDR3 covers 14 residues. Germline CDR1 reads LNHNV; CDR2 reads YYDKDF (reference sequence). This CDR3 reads CATSREVEGEEAFF. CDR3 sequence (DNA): TGTGCCACCAGCAGAGAAGTGGAGGGGGAAGAAGCTTTCTTT.

The CDR3 region has the DNA TGTGCCAGCAGCCCCAGGGGAGGCGGCACAGATACGCAGTATTTT. The encoded protein is CASSPRGGGTDTQYF. The chain links TRBV7-3 to TRBJ2-3; D possibly uses TRBD1 or TRBD2 (6 bases each). Trimming removed 5 bases at V and 1 base at J, with 13 bases between. Per the germline V gene, CDR1 is SGHTA and CDR2 is FQGTGA. This CDR3 spans 15 amino acids.

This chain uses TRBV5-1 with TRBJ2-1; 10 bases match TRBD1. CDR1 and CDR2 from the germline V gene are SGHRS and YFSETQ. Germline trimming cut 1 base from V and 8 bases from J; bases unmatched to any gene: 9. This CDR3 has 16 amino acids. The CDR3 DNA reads TGCGCCAGCAGCTTGAGGCGACAGGGGGCTGAAGATGAGCAGTTCTTC. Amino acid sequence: CASSLRRQGAEDEQFF.

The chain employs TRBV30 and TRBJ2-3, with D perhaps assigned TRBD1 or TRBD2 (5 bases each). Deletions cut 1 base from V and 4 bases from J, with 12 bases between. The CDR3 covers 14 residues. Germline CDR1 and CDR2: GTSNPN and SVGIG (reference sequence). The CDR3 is CAWSARGRSDTQYF. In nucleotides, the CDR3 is TGTGCCTGGAGTGCCCGGGGCCGGTCAGATACGCAGTATTTT.

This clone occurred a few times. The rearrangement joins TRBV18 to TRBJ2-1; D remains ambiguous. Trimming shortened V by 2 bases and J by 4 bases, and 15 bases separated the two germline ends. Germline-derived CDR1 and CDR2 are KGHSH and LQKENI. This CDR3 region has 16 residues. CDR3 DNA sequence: TGTGCCAGCTCACCAATGGAAAGGGATTCTTACAATGAGCAGTTCTTC. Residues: CASSPMERDSYNEQFF.

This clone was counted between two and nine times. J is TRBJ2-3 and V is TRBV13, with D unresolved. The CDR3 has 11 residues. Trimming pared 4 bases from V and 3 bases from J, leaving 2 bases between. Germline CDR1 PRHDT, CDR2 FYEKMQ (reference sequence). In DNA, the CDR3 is TGTGCCAGCAGCTCGACAGATACGCAGTATTTT. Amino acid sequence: CASSSTDTQYF.

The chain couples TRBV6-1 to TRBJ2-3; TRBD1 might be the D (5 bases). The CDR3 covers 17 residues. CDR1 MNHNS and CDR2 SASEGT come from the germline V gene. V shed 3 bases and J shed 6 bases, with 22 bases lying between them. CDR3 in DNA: TGTGCCAGCAGTGATCCAACAACAGGTGACCCAGGGGATACGCAGTATTTT. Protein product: CASSDPTTGDPGDTQYF.

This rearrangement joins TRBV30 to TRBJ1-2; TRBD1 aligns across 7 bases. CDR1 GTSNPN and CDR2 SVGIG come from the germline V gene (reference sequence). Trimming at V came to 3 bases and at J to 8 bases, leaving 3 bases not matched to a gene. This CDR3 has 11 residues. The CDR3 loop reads CAWRQGRGYTF. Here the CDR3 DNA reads TGTGCCTGGAGACAGGGGAGAGGCTACACCTTC.

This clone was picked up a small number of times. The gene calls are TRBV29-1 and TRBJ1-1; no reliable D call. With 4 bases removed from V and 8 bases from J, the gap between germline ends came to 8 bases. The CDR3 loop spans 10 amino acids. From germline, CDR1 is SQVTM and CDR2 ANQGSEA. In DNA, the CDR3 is TGCAGCGTTGTTCTAGGGGAAGCTTTCTTT. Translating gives CSVVLGEAFF.

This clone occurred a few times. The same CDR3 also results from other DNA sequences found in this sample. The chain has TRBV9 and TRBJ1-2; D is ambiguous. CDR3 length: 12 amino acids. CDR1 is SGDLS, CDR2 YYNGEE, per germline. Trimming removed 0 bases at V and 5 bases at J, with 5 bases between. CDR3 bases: TGTGCCAGCAGCGTAGGGGGTTATGGCTACACCTTC. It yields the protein CASSVGGYGYTF.

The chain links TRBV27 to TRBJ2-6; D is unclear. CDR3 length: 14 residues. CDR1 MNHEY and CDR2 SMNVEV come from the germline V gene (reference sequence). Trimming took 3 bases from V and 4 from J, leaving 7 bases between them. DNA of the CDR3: TGTGCCAGCAGTTTGCGAATAGGGGCCAACGTCCTGACTTTC. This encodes CASSLRIGANVLTF.

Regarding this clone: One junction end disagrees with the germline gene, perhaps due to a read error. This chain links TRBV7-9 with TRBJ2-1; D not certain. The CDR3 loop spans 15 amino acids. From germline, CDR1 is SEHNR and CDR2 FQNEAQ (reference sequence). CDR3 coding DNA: TGCGCCAGCAGCCAAGACGGCGGATCCTACAATGAGCAGTTCTTC. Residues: CASSQDGGSYNEQFF.

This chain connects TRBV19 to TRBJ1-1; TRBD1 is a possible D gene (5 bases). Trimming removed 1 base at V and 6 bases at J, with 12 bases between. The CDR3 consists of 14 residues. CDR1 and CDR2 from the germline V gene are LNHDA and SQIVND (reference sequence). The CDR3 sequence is CASSIGGGIPEAFF. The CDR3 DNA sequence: TGTGCCAGTAGTATAGGCGGGGGAATCCCTGAAGCTTTCTTT.

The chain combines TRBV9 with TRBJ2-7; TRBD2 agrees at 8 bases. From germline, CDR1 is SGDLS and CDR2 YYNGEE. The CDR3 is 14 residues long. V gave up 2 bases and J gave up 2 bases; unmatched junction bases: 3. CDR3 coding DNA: TGTGCCAGCAGCGTCGGGGGGGAGACCTACGAGCAGTACTTC. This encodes CASSVGGETYEQYF. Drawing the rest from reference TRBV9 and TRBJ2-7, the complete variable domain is DSGVTQTPKHLITATGQRVTLRCSPRSGDLSVYWYQQSLDQGLQFLIQYYNGEERAKGNILERFSAQQFPDLHSELNLSSLELGDSALYFCASSVGGETYEQYFGPGTRLTVT.

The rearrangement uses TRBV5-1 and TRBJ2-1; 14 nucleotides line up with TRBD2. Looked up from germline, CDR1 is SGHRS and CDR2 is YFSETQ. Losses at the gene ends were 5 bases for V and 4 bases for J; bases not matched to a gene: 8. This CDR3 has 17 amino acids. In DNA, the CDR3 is TGCGCCAGCAGTTCCACAAGACTAGCGGGGGGGTACAATGAGCAGTTCTTC. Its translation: CASSSTRLAGGYNEQFF.